A selection of T cell receptor beta chains follows, all from one sample in a study of vaccination and CD4 T cells after COVID-19. MiXCR was run by TCRdb on the PCR reads, yielding one entry per CDR3 protein. This table has around 28,000 distinct CDR3 sequences, around 49% appearing once. The material sequenced was CD4+ T cells from blood, taken about 7 months after SARS-CoV-2 vaccination. These receptors came from a human donor who had recovered from COVID-19. Each CDR3 is given with its conserved first and last residue. The order of the fields is CDR3 protein, CDR3 DNA, V gene, clone size, D gene, J gene. D genes are given only for firm matches. Clone size is given for some rows only: seen once, a few or many times, or a class if the clone is expanded.

CASSLKRISPYEQYF	TGTGCCAGCAGCTTAAAGCGCATTTCCCCCTACGAGCAGTACTTC	TRBV7-8	.	.	TRBJ2-7
CASSEEVTYSNQPQHF	TGCGCCAGCAGCGAAGAGGTAACCTATAGCAATCAGCCCCAGCATTTT	TRBV4-3	.	.	TRBJ1-5
CSARAGGTYNEQFF	TGCAGTGCTAGGGCGGGAGGTACCTACAATGAGCAGTTCTTC	TRBV20-1	few	TRBD2	TRBJ2-1
CSARRNRDEQYF	TGCAGTGCGCGCCGTAACAGGGACGAGCAGTACTTC	TRBV20-1	.	.	TRBJ2-7
CASSYSVGELFF	TGTGCCAGCAGTTACTCTGTCGGGGAGCTGTTTTTT	TRBV6-5	.	.	TRBJ2-2
CASSLDEQYF	TGTGCCAGCAGCTTAGACGAGCAGTACTTC	TRBV7-9	.	.	TRBJ2-7
CASSRDTYEQYF	TGTGCCAGCAGTCGGGACACCTACGAGCAGTACTTC	TRBV7-2	few	.	TRBJ2-7
CASSEATGSNQPQHF	TGTGCCAGCAGTGAAGCAACTGGTAGCAATCAGCCCCAGCATTTT	TRBV2	.	.	TRBJ1-5
CASSSHDSPIGYEQYF	TGTGCCAGCAGTTCCCACGACAGTCCCATCGGCTACGAGCAGTACTTC	TRBV27	.	.	TRBJ2-7
CSVEVWGETQYF	TGCAGCGTTGAAGTGTGGGGAGAGACCCAGTACTTC	TRBV29-1	.	.	TRBJ2-5
CASSLGVINTGELFF	TGTGCCAGCAGCTTAGGAGTGATAAACACCGGGGAGCTGTTTTTT	TRBV7-2	.	.	TRBJ2-2
CASSQDRGQVGKFTGELFF	TGCGCCAGCAGCCAAGATAGGGGACAAGTGGGGAAATTTACCGGGGAGCTGTTTTTT	TRBV4-3	.	.	TRBJ2-2
CASSLSRNQPQHF	TGTGCCAGCAGCTTATCTAGGAATCAGCCCCAGCATTTT	TRBV7-3	.	.	TRBJ1-5
CASSSISVLDRPGTDTQYF	TGTGCCAGCAGTTCCATATCCGTACTAGACCGGCCGGGCACAGATACGCAGTATTTT	TRBV28	few	.	TRBJ2-3
CASSHMNGQPDEQFF	TGTGCCAGCAGCCATATGAACGGACAGCCGGATGAGCAGTTCTTC	TRBV6-1	.	.	TRBJ2-1
CASSKVVRGHSYNEQFF	TGTGCCAGCAGCAAAGTGGTACGGGGCCACTCCTACAATGAGCAGTTCTTC	TRBV21-1	.	.	TRBJ2-1
CASSLWGEANTEAFF	TGTGCCAGCAGTTTATGGGGGGAAGCGAACACTGAAGCTTTCTTT	TRBV28	few	.	TRBJ1-1
CASSDRDNTEAFF	TGTGCCAGCAGTGACCGGGACAACACTGAAGCTTTCTTT	TRBV6-4	.	.	TRBJ1-1
CSALIVGQPQHF	TGCAGCGCCCTAATTGTCGGCCAGCCCCAGCATTTT	TRBV29-1	once	.	TRBJ1-5
CSARAVGGSPLHF	TGCAGTGCTAGGGCAGTAGGTGGTTCACCCCTCCACTTT	TRBV20-1	medium-sized	.	TRBJ1-6
CASSWLAEGNEQFF	TGTGCCAGCAGCTGGCTGGCGGAAGGGAATGAGCAGTTCTTC	TRBV6-2/TRBV6-3	.	.	TRBJ2-1
CASSPGPGIGPLHF	TGTGCCAGCAGCCCCGGACCAGGGATCGGACCCCTCCACTTT	TRBV28	.	.	TRBJ1-6
CASSTRTHQLETQYF	TGCGCCAGCAGCACACGGACCCATCAGCTAGAGACCCAGTACTTC	TRBV4-1	.	.	TRBJ2-5
CASRDRSKNYGYTF	TGTGCCAGCAGGGACAGGTCAAAAAACTATGGCTACACCTTC	TRBV6-1	.	TRBD1	TRBJ1-2
CASSIGLFNEQFF	TGTGCCAGTAGTATAGGGCTCTTCAATGAGCAGTTCTTC	TRBV19	few	.	TRBJ2-1
CSARDTGQRRTDTQYF	TGCAGTGCTAGAGACACGGGACAGAGGCGCACAGATACGCAGTATTTT	TRBV20-1	.	TRBD1	TRBJ2-3
CASSRTTSGRNTGELFF	TGTGCCAGCAGCCGAACGACTAGCGGGAGGAACACCGGGGAGCTGTTTTTT	TRBV7-2	once	TRBD2	TRBJ2-2
CASSDGDTSYEQYF	TGTGCCAGCAGTGATGGGGACACATCCTACGAGCAGTACTTC	TRBV2	.	.	TRBJ2-7
CASRTSGQPQHF	TGTGCCAGCAGAACCTCGGGTCAGCCCCAGCATTTT	TRBV6-2/TRBV6-3	few	.	TRBJ1-5
CASTPLTRLGKNIQYF	TGTGCCAGCACCCCGCTGACTAGACTAGGCAAAAACATTCAGTACTTC	TRBV27	few	.	TRBJ2-4
CASSRGHGDEQFF	TGTGCCAGCAGCCGTGGACACGGGGATGAGCAGTTCTTC	TRBV7-9	.	.	TRBJ2-1
CASPEPEGDTQYF	TGTGCCAGTCCGGAACCGGAGGGGGATACGCAGTATTTT	TRBV7-6	.	.	TRBJ2-3
CAIRPDSRELETQYF	TGTGCCATCCGACCTGATTCGCGGGAGTTGGAGACCCAGTACTTC	TRBV10-3	few	TRBD2	TRBJ2-5
CASTKTNNEQFF	TGTGCCAGCACCAAGACTAACAATGAGCAGTTCTTC	TRBV6-1	.	.	TRBJ2-1
CASSFGGQPQHF	TGTGCCAGCAGCTTTGGGGGGCAGCCCCAGCATTTT	TRBV7-9	.	.	TRBJ1-5
CSVREGSQPQHF	TGCAGTGTTAGAGAGGGCAGTCAGCCCCAGCATTTT	TRBV20-1	.	.	TRBJ1-5
CASSPTSYEQYF	TGTGCCAGCAGCCCGACCTCCTACGAGCAGTACTTC	TRBV7-6	.	.	TRBJ2-7
CASSLLVTGELFF	TGTGCCAGCAGCTTACTAGTTACCGGGGAGCTGTTTTTT	TRBV7-9	few	.	TRBJ2-2
CASSRDWRTGELFF	TGTGCCAGCAGCCGGGACTGGCGAACCGGGGAGCTGTTTTTT	TRBV6-1	.	.	TRBJ2-2
CASSFIERNYGYTF	TGTGCCAGCAGCTTCATAGAGAGAAACTATGGCTACACCTTC	TRBV7-8	few	.	TRBJ1-2
CSARDEETGDTGELFF	TGCAGTGCTAGAGATGAGGAGACAGGGGACACCGGGGAGCTGTTTTTT	TRBV20-1	few	TRBD1	TRBJ2-2
CSARSYGGSNTEAFF	TGCAGCGCACGAAGCTACGGAGGTTCGAACACTGAAGCTTTCTTT	TRBV29-1	.	.	TRBJ1-1